This TCR beta chain was found in a study of CD8 T cells in Susac syndrome. Reverse transcription of roughly 0.45 to 1 ug RNA used random hexamers. The amplification used immunoSEQ multiplex PCR on TCR beta CDR3; it spanned 54 Vbeta and 13 Jbeta. In TCRdb, the immunoSEQ multiplex PCR reads were re-called with MiXCR into one record per CDR3 protein. The sample holds under 200,000 distinct CDR3 sequences; 85% to 95% are singletons and the top ten take about 0.1%. While serving as controls, healthy donors were matched for age and sex. Negative magnetic isolation gave CD8+ and CD4+ cells; FACS enriched CD8+ TEMRA. V was clipped by 1 base and J by 8 bases, with 5 bases between them. This CDR3 contains 11 residues. The V gene's germline CDR1 is SQVTM and CDR2 ANQGSEA.

J is TRBJ1-4 and V is TRBV29-1; D perhaps matches TRBD1 (5 bases). The receptor comes from a human donor in good health. Sequencing was carried out using CD4+ T cells from PBMCs. CDR3 bases: TGCAGCGTTGAAGGGGACGAAAAACTGTTTTTT. This gives the protein CSVEGDEKLFF.